The T cell receptor beta chain under discussion was sequenced for a study of regulatory T cells in long-lasting Graves disease. Notes on the study in general: With persistent disease, TRBV28, TRBJ1-2 and TRBJ2-5 were the favored segments.

This sample's time point: newly diagnosed GD, antithyroid drugs for less than 3 months. PBMC RNA was the source of the TCR library. Blood from the periphery, about 9.2 milliliters in all, was drawn into EDTA tubes. This clonotype was recorded at least ten times. Its matching antigen is unknown. Losses at the gene ends were 5 bases for V and 5 bases for J; bases not matched to a gene: 10. The germline V gene has CDR1 LNHDA and CDR2 SQIVND (reference sequence). The CDR3 has 15 amino acids. Investigators prepared the TCR beta libraries by applying iRepertoire HTBI primers and Arm-PCR of CDR3 regions. TCRdb re-derived calls from the multiplex PCR reads in MiXCR, one entry per CDR3 protein. The repertoire consists of 350,000 to 450,000 distinct CDR3 sequences, with about 15% occurring once and the leading ten covering roughly 7.7%. The same specimen was also included in a second study, on T cells in Graves' hyperthyroidism and ophthalmopathy.

The TCR was taken from a woman aged 40 to 55 with Graves disease. This rearrangement joins TRBV19 to TRBJ1-1; the match to TRBD1 covers 8 bases. The sample was peripheral blood mononuclear cells (PBMCs), taken at new diagnosis, from a patient treated with antithyroid drugs. The chain's CDR3 is CASSVHQGAKTEAFF. In DNA, the CDR3 is TGTGCCAGTAGTGTCCATCAGGGGGCGAAGACTGAAGCTTTCTTT.